The next 32 T cell receptor beta chains were all read from a single sample in a study of blood T cell repertoires in COVID-19. Clones were sequenced by immunoSEQ multiplex PCR, and TCRdb holds only the in-frame ones, with some missing. The sample holds around 50,000 clones, over 75% seen once. Sample: peripheral blood. These receptor sequences come from a man between 50 and 59 years old with active COVID-19.

The rearrangement joins TRBV28 to TRBJ1-6; possibly TRBD1 for D (6 bases). Germline V gene lookup returns CDR1 MDHEN and CDR2 SYDVKM. This CDR3 has 15 residues. The V end was cut by 6 bases, the J end by 6 bases, with 15 bases between. CDR3 in amino acids: CASSPTDRSNSPLHF. Here the CDR3 DNA reads TGTGCCAGCAGCCCTACTGACAGGTCTAATTCACCCCTCCACTTT.

The V and J genes are TRBV7-3 and TRBJ2-5; tentatively, D is TRBD2 (6 bases). In germline, CDR1 is SGHTA, CDR2 FQGTGA. This CDR3 has 12 residues. Between the trimmed V and J ends, which lost 4 bases and 4 bases, there was a span of 7 bases. The chain's CDR3 is CASSSGGETQYF. The CDR3 DNA reads as TGTGCCAGCAGCTCCGGGGGAGAGACCCAGTACTTC.

This chain links TRBV28 with TRBJ2-1; D not certain. With 2 bases removed from V and 6 bases from J, the gap between germline ends came to 11 bases. CDR1 and CDR2 from the germline V gene are MDHEN and SYDVKM. The CDR3 runs 14 residues. This chain's CDR3 is CASSLVPVRNEQFF. In nucleotides, the CDR3 is TGTGCCAGCAGTTTAGTCCCGGTCCGCAATGAGCAGTTCTTC.

J is TRBJ1-1 and V is TRBV23-1; possibly TRBD1 for D (5 bases). TRBV23-1 is an open reading frame, and its role is uncertain. The germline V and J ends were trimmed by 3 bases and 5 bases, with 22 bases remaining between them. This CDR3 contains 17 residues. The CDR3 spells CASSHLLYHRCRTEAFF. In DNA form, the CDR3 reads TGCGCCAGCAGTCACCTTCTTTATCACAGGTGCCGGACTGAAGCTTTCTTT.

This sequence joins TRBV15 and TRBJ1-5, with 8 bases matching TRBD1. Trimming removed 4 bases from V and 4 bases from J; junction bases left unmatched: 9. The V gene's germline CDR1 is LNHNV and CDR2 YYDKDF (reference sequence). The CDR3 has 16 residues. The CDR3 sequence is CATSKFRTGRNQPQHF. The CDR3 DNA reads as TGTGCCACCAGCAAATTCAGGACAGGGAGGAATCAGCCCCAGCATTTT.

The rearrangement joins TRBV7-9 to TRBJ1-2; the match to TRBD1 covers 8 bases. Germline trimming cut 6 bases from V and 2 bases from J; bases unmatched to any gene: 11. This CDR3 is built from 16 residues. Germline CDR1 and CDR2: SEHNR and FQNEAQ (reference sequence). CDR3 sequence reads: CASSPGGGQANYGYTF. CDR3 in DNA: TGTGCCAGCAGTCCAGGGGGGGGACAGGCAAACTATGGCTACACCTTC.

The genes are TRBV6-2 or TRBV6-3 and TRBJ2-3; 12 bases match TRBD2. Germline-derived CDR1 and CDR2 are MNHEY and SVGEGT. The V gene end was trimmed by 4 bases and the J gene end by 4 bases; junction bases not matched to a gene: 3. The CDR3 consists of 15 residues. CDR3 loop: CASSLRLAGADTQYF. CDR3 DNA: TGTGCCAGCAGTTTAAGACTAGCGGGGGCAGATACGCAGTATTTT.

The CDR3 DNA reads TGTGCCAGCAGCTCAGGACAGTTAACCGGGCGCACTGAAGCTTTCTTT. Its protein is CASSSGQLTGRTEAFF. The chain uses TRBV11-2 and TRBJ1-1, with D possibly matching TRBD1 (6 bases). CDR3 size: 16 residues. The V gene lost 4 bases and the J gene lost 4 bases, with 19 bases spanning the gap. The germline V gene encodes CDR1 SGHAT and CDR2 FQNNGV.

This chain joins TRBV5-1 and TRBJ2-1; 7 positions match TRBD2. Germline lookup yields CDR1 SGHRS and CDR2 YFSETQ. V was pared by 2 bases and J by 7 bases, with 9 bases of the junction left unmatched. This CDR3 has 15 residues. Written as DNA, the CDR3 is TGCGCCAGCAGCTTCGCTAGCGGAATAGGGAATGAGCAGTTCTTC. Protein product: CASSFASGIGNEQFF.

The chain carries TRBV19 and TRBJ2-1, with 10 bases matching TRBD1. This CDR3 region has 16 residues. Trimming took 6 bases from V and 5 from J; bases not matched to a gene: 10. Looked up from germline, CDR1 is LNHDA and CDR2 is SQIVND (reference sequence). CDR3 protein: CASSLLGQGRDNEQFF. DNA of the CDR3: TGTGCCAGTAGCCTTTTGGGACAGGGGAGGGACAATGAGCAGTTCTTC. Together with reference TRBV19 and TRBJ2-1, the CDR3 gives the full variable domain: DGGITQSPKYLFRKEGQNVTLSCEQNLNHDAMYWYRQDPGQGLRLIYYSQIVNDFQKGDIAEGYSVSREKKESFPLTVTSAQKNPTAFYLCASSLLGQGRDNEQFFGPGTRLTVL.

This chain links TRBV5-1 with TRBJ2-7; D perhaps matches TRBD1 (5 bases). The CDR3 has 14 residues. V lost 5 bases and J 0 bases, leaving 12 bases between the germline ends. Germline V gene data show CDR1 as SGHRS and CDR2 as YFSETQ. The CDR3 sequence is CASRLTVTSYEQYF. The CDR3 DNA reads TGCGCCAGCAGATTGACAGTGACCTCCTACGAGCAGTACTTC.

The chain employs TRBV18 and TRBJ1-1; a possible D gene is TRBD1 (5 bases). Germline V gene lookup returns CDR1 KGHSH and CDR2 LQKENI. The V end was cut by 2 bases, the J end by 2 bases, with 15 bases between. This CDR3 is built from 16 residues. CDR3 nucleotide sequence: TGTGCCAGCTCACCAAATGATCAGGGAACAAACACTGAAGCTTTCTTT. Translation gives CASSPNDQGTNTEAFF. Together with reference TRBV18 and TRBJ1-1, the CDR3 gives the full variable domain: NAGVMQNPRHLVRRRGQEARLRCSPMKGHSHVYWYRQLPEEGLKFMVYLQKENIIDESGMPKERFSAEFPKEGPSILRIQQVVRGDSAAYFCASSPNDQGTNTEAFFGQGTRLTVV.

DNA for the CDR3: TGTGCCAGCAGCTTACCAGCGGGAGGCACAGATACGCAGTATTTT. Translated, it gives CASSLPAGGTDTQYF. The chain employs TRBV7-2 and TRBJ2-3; 8 bases align to TRBD2. Looked up from germline, CDR1 is SGHTA and CDR2 is FQGNSA. CDR3 length equals 15 residues. J lost 1 base, V lost 2 bases, and 2 bases had no gene match. The whole variable domain, remainder taken from reference TRBV7-2 and TRBJ2-3, is GAGVSQSPSNKVTEKGKDVELRCDPISGHTALYWYRQSLGQGLEFLIYFQGNSAPDKSGLPSDRFSAERTGGSVSTLTIQRTQQEDSAVYLCASSLPAGGTDTQYFGPGTRLTVL.

This chain uses TRBV24-1 with TRBJ2-3; 12 nucleotides align to TRBD2. V dropped 3 bases and J dropped 7; count of bases not matched to a gene: 7. Germline CDR1 KGHDR, CDR2 SFDVKD. This CDR3 contains 16 residues. CDR3 sequence: CATSDRLAGERNTQYF. DNA of the CDR3: TGTGCCACCAGTGATCGACTAGCGGGGGAGAGGAATACGCAGTATTTT.

This chain uses TRBV7-9 with TRBJ2-7; 12 bases match TRBD2. The CDR3 is 15 residues long. The trim removed 1 base at V and 7 bases at J, leaving 5 bases unmatched. Per germline, CDR1 SEHNR and CDR2 FQNEAQ (reference sequence). This CDR3 is CASSLGTSGDSEQYF. In DNA form, the CDR3 reads TGTGCCAGCAGCTTAGGGACTAGCGGGGACAGTGAGCAGTACTTC. Looking up the rest from reference TRBV7-9 and TRBJ2-7 gives the full variable domain: DTGVSQNPRHKITKRGQNVTFRCDPISEHNRLYWYRQTLGQGPEFLTYFQNEAQLEKSRLLSDRFSAERPKGSFSTLEIQRTEQGDSAMYLCASSLGTSGDSEQYFGPGTRLTVT.

This chain links TRBV5-1 with TRBJ1-2; TRBD1 might be the D (5 bases). The CDR3 sequence is 15 residues long. Germline assignment: CDR1 SGHRS and CDR2 YFSETQ. Trimming stripped 3 bases from V and 0 bases from J, with 12 bases between. The CDR3 reads CASSSGTVANYGYTF. The CDR3 bases are TGCGCCAGCAGCTCAGGGACTGTCGCTAACTATGGCTACACCTTC.

This clone has only a few counts. This rearrangement joins TRBV5-1 to TRBJ1-6; 8 bases are shared with TRBD1. CDR1 is SGHRS, CDR2 YFSETQ, per germline. After removal of 4 bases from V and 5 bases from J, the junction contained 5 bases not matched to a gene. The length of the CDR3 is 15 residues. In DNA, the CDR3 is TGCGCCAGCAGCGGACAGGGACAGGATAATTCACCCCTCCACTTT. This sequence encodes CASSGQGQDNSPLHF.

The V call is TRBV4-2, the J call TRBJ2-5, with 12 positions matching TRBD2. Unmatched junction bases numbered 5, after V lost 0 bases and J lost 3 bases. The CDR3 loop spans 17 amino acids. Germline CDR1 reads LGHNA; CDR2 reads YNFKEQ. CDR3 coding DNA: TGTGCCAGCAGCCAAGAAGCGACTAGCGGGGGCAAAGAGACCCAGTACTTC. Amino acids: CASSQEATSGGKETQYF.

V is TRBV9 and J is TRBJ1-1; 9 nucleotides match TRBD1. CDR1 is SGDLS and CDR2 is YYNGEE in the germline V gene. The V and J ends lost 2 bases and 0 bases, in that order; junction bases with no gene match: 5. The CDR3 covers 16 residues. In nucleotides, the CDR3 is TGTGCCAGCAGCGTTGGACAGGGGATCATGAACACTGAAGCTTTCTTT. Translation: CASSVGQGIMNTEAFF. The full variable domain, with the rest looked up from reference TRBV9 and TRBJ1-1, is DSGVTQTPKHLITATGQRVTLRCSPRSGDLSVYWYQQSLDQGLQFLIQYYNGEERAKGNILERFSAQQFPDLHSELNLSSLELGDSALYFCASSVGQGIMNTEAFFGQGTRLTVV.

This clone was detected once. This sequence joins TRBV30 and TRBJ1-1; TRBD1 agrees at 7 bases. Germline V gives CDR1 GTSNPN, CDR2 SVGIG (reference sequence). The CDR3 consists of 14 residues. With V trimmed by 8 bases and J by 4 bases, 13 bases remained unmatched. CDR3: CAGTGRGSITEAFF. CDR3 in DNA: TGTGCCGGGACCGGCAGGGGGAGCATCACTGAAGCTTTCTTT.

V gene TRBV7-9 combines with J gene TRBJ2-7, with 12 bases aligning to TRBD2. After removal of 5 bases from V and 6 bases from J, the junction contained 8 bases not matched to a gene. Germline V gives CDR1 SEHNR, CDR2 FQNEAQ (reference sequence). The CDR3 extends over 15 amino acids. As DNA, the CDR3 is TGTGCCAGCAGCCAATCTAGCGGGAGGGACGGCGAGCAGTACTTC. Amino acids: CASSQSSGRDGEQYF.

The chain joins TRBV19 to TRBJ2-7; D might be TRBD2 (6 bases). The germline V and J ends were trimmed by 8 bases and 2 bases, with 16 bases remaining between them. The CDR3 is 14 residues long. CDR1 and CDR2 from the germline V gene are LNHDA and SQIVND (reference sequence). The CDR3 DNA reads as TGTGCCAGTCGTTACGGGGGTGGGACCTACGAGCAGTACTTC. It codes for CASRYGGGTYEQYF.

The chain uses TRBV7-8 and TRBJ1-5; 10 bases are shared with TRBD1. The V and J ends lost 2 bases and 5 bases, in that order; junction bases with no gene match: 3. CDR3 length equals 15 residues. Germline V gene lookup returns CDR1 SGHVS and CDR2 FQNEAQ. CDR3 region: CASSLSGQGHQPQHF. The CDR3, as DNA: TGTGCCAGCAGCTTATCGGGACAGGGGCATCAGCCCCAGCATTTT.

V is TRBV30 and J is TRBJ2-3, with 9 bases aligning to TRBD2. The CDR3 is made up of 15 amino acids. Trimming at V came to 4 bases and at J to 3 bases, leaving 8 bases not matched to a gene. Per germline, CDR1 GTSNPN and CDR2 SVGIG (reference sequence). CDR3 sequence: CAWMAGGRLTDTQYF. CDR3 DNA sequence: TGTGCCTGGATGGCGGGGGGGCGGCTTACAGATACGCAGTATTTT.

This chain joins TRBV28 and TRBJ2-6, with unresolved D. Trimming took 2 bases from V and 4 from J, leaving 18 bases between them. The CDR3 totals 18 residues. Germline CDR1 is MDHEN and CDR2 is SYDVKM. CDR3 bases: TGTGCCAGCAGTTTACCCGGCGGCCTCCAAGCCGGGGCCAACGTCCTGACTTTC. Encoded protein: CASSLPGGLQAGANVLTF. Full variable domain (remainder filled in from reference TRBV28 and TRBJ2-6): DVKVTQSSRYLVKRTGEKVFLECVQDMDHENMFWYRQDPGLGLRLIYFSYDVKMKEKGDIPEGYSVSREKKERFSLILESASTNQTSMYLCASSLPGGLQAGANVLTFGAGSRLTVL.

The chain links TRBV29-1 to TRBJ2-1; 7 nucleotides line up with TRBD2. With V trimmed by 2 bases and J by 2 bases, 3 bases remained unmatched. The germline gives CDR1 SQVTM, CDR2 ANQGSEA. CDR3 size: 14 residues. CDR3 loop: CSVELAAPYNEQFF. CDR3 bases: TGCAGCGTTGAACTAGCGGCTCCCTACAATGAGCAGTTCTTC.

The CDR3, as DNA: TGTGCCAGCAGCTTAGTAGCCGTTACCCCGTCCCCCGGGGAGCTGTTTTTT. Encoded protein: CASSLVAVTPSPGELFF. The chain joins TRBV7-6 to TRBJ2-2; no firm D call. Trimming removed 1 base at V and 6 bases at J, with 18 bases between. The CDR3 is 17 residues long. Germline V gene sequence: CDR1 SGHVS, CDR2 FNYEAQ. Complete variable domain (other parts from reference TRBV7-6 and TRBJ2-2): GAGVSQSPRYKVTKRGQDVALRCDPISGHVSLYWYRQALGQGPEFLTYFNYEAQQDKSGLPNDRFSAERPEGSISTLTIQRTEQRDSAMYRCASSLVAVTPSPGELFFGEGSRLTVL.

The sample holds one count of this clone. The chain combines TRBV2 with TRBJ2-7; 10 nucleotides align to TRBD1. V lost 0 bases and J lost 0; bases outside the gene matches: 8. The CDR3 is 18 residues long. Germline V gene data show CDR1 as SNHLY and CDR2 as FYNNEI. The CDR3 sequence: CASSEAHGGQGYSYEQYF. CDR3 nucleotides: TGTGCCAGCAGTGAAGCGCACGGGGGACAGGGGTACTCCTACGAGCAGTACTTC.

This rearrangement joins TRBV5-6 to TRBJ1-1, with 8 bases matching TRBD1. Germline assignment: CDR1 SGHDT and CDR2 YYEEEE. The CDR3 runs to 16 residues. Trimming at V came to 4 bases and at J to 1 base, leaving 9 bases not matched to a gene. The DNA for the CDR3 is TGTGCCAGCAGCGACAGGACAGGGCTAAAGAACACTGAAGCTTTCTTT. It codes for CASSDRTGLKNTEAFF.

This sequence joins TRBV5-4 and TRBJ2-7; a weak D match, TRBD2 (5 bases). The V and J ends lost 0 bases and 2 bases respectively, with 9 bases between them. This CDR3 is built from 14 residues. Per the germline V gene, CDR1 is SGHNT and CDR2 is YYREEE (reference sequence). CDR3 nucleotide sequence: TGTGCCAGCAGCTTGGGAGCGGAACCCTACGAGCAGTACTTC. Its translation: CASSLGAEPYEQYF.

The J gene is TRBJ2-7, the V gene TRBV24-1, with D perhaps matching TRBD2 (5 bases). V was shortened by 6 bases and J by 0 bases, with 14 bases between the two germline ends. The CDR3 extends over 15 amino acids. In germline, CDR1 is KGHDR, CDR2 SFDVKD. Written as DNA, the CDR3 is TGTGCCACCAGTTCCGCGACTGGGAGCTCCTACGAGCAGTACTTC. Residues: CATSSATGSSYEQYF.

This clone was picked up one time. This chain connects TRBV19 to TRBJ1-1; D is perhaps TRBD1 (6 bases). The CDR3 loop spans 13 amino acids. Per germline, CDR1 LNHDA and CDR2 SQIVND (reference sequence). V lost 6 bases to trimming and J lost 9 bases, with 17 bases between them. The DNA for the CDR3 is TGTGCCAGTAGGCCGGGACACAGTTCTCAAGCTTTCTTT. Translated, it gives CASRPGHSSQAFF.